This TCR beta chain appears in the sequencing data of a study of blood T cell repertoires in COVID-19. The wider study: The United States, Italy and Spain supplied acute and convalescent COVID-19 samples. T cells, B-cell-depleted T cells, or PBMCs provided the cDNA or gDNA that served as material.

Original methodology: Amplification of reference gene primers provided the estimated nucleated cell counts. Produced via immunoSEQ multiplex PCR; TCRdb's table is partial and in-frame only. V, J and clone size are taken as reported in that table, and D and trimming were inferred from the DNA itself. The sample contains 150,000 to 200,000 clones, roughly 93% of which appear only once. Sequencing was carried out using peripheral blood. The clonotype originates from a woman aged 45-59 years with acute or convalescent COVID-19.

The CDR3 sequence is CASSSGLSATEAFF. As DNA, the CDR3 is TGTGCCAGCAGTTCGGGACTATCGGCCACTGAAGCTTTCTTT. The chain recombines TRBV27 with TRBJ1-1; D may be TRBD1 (5 bases). V dropped 4 bases and J dropped 4 bases, with 13 bases sitting between them. The CDR3 has 14 residues. CDR1 and CDR2 from the germline V gene are MNHEY and SMNVEV (reference sequence).